The TCR beta chain described here comes from a study of T cell responses to AZD1222 COVID-19 vaccine. General study results and limits: Recipients of two AZD1222 doses showed rising Spike-specific TCR breadth and depth. At baseline, just five to seven AZD1222 recipients tested seropositive.

About this clone: Its antigen is not known.

The data were produced by immunoSEQ multiplex PCR, yet TCRdb's version contains in-frame clones alone and is incomplete. The table lists some 110,000 clones, roughly 86% of them singletons. V shed 2 bases, J shed 1 base, and the junction held 7 bases outside the gene matches. The V gene's germline CDR1 is SGHTA and CDR2 FQGNSA. This CDR3 is built from 17 residues. The clonotype was recovered from an adult who received the MenACWY meningococcal vaccine as a control. Sequenced here: peripheral blood, sampled 28 days after the second dose of the MenACWY control vaccine. The chain couples TRBV7-2 to TRBJ2-5; TRBD2 aligns across 10 bases. The CDR3 DNA reads TGTGCCAGCAGCTTACGGCGAACTAGCGGGGCCCAAGAGACCCAGTACTTC. Encoded protein: CASSLRRTSGAQETQYF.